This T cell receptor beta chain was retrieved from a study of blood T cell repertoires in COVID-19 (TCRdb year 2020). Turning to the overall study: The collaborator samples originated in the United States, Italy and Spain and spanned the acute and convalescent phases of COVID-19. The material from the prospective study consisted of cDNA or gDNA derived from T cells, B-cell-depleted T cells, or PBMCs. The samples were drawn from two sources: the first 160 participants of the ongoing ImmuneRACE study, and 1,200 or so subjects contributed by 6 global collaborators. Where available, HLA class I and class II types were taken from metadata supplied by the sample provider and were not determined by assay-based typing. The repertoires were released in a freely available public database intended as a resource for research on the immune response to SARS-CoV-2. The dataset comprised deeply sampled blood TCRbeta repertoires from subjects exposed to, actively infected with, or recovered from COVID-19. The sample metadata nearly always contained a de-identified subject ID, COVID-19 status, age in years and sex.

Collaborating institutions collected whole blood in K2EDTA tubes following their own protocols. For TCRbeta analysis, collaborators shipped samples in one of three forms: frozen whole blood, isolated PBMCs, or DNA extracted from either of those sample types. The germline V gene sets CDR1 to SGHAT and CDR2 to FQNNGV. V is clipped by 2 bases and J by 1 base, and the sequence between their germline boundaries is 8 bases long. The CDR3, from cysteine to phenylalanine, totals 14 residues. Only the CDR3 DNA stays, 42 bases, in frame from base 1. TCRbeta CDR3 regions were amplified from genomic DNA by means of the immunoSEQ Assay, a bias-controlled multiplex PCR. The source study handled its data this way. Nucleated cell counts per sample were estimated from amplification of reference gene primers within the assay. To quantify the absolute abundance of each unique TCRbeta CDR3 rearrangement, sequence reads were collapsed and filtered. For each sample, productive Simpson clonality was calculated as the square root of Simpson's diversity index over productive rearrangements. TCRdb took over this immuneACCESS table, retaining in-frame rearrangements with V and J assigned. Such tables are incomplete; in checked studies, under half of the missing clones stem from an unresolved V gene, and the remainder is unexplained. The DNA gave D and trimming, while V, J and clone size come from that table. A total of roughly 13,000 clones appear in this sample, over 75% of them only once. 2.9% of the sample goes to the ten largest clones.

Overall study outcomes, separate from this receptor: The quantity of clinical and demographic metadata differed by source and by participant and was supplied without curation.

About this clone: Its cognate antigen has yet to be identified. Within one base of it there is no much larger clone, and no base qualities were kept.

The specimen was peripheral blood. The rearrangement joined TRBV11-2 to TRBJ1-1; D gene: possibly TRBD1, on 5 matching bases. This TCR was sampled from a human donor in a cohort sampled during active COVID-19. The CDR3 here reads CASSLWGRNTEAFF. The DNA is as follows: TGTGCCAGCAGCTTATGGGGCAGGAACACTGAAGCTTTCTTT.